This T cell receptor beta chain was documented in a study of blood T cell repertoires in COVID-19. About the study: Samples taken during acute and convalescent COVID-19 were collected in the United States, Italy and Spain. PBMCs, B-cell-depleted T cells, or T cells were the source of the cDNA or gDNA that made up the material.

TCRdb keeps only in-frame clones here, not all; method: immunoSEQ multiplex PCR. The data show under 200,000 clones, with 83% seen just once and 1.5% held by the top ten. Germline V CDR1 and CDR2: LGHDT, YNNKEL (reference sequence). The CDR3 length is 13 residues. Trimming took 4 bases from V and 3 from J, leaving 7 bases between them. The receptor's source is a human donor in a cohort sampled during active COVID-19. The sample was peripheral blood. This chain uses TRBV3-1 (or the pseudogene TRBV3-2) with TRBJ1-3; D gene ambiguous. DNA of the CDR3: TGTGCCAGCAGCCCCACGAGTGGAAACACCATATATTTT. Protein: CASSPTSGNTIYF.